A selection of T cell receptor beta chains follows, all from one sample in a study of blood T cell repertoires in COVID-19. Assay: immunoSEQ multiplex PCR; the TCRdb copy retains only in-frame clones and omits some. The table includes about 380,000 clones, approximately 89% detected once. Sequenced material: PBMCs or T cells enriched from blood (not recorded which). The receptors shown here come from a man aged 30 to 39 who had recovered from COVID-19. CDR3s include the opening cysteine and the closing phenylalanine or tryptophan. The order of the fields is clone size, J gene, D gene, V gene, CDR3 protein, CDR3 DNA. A D gene is named only where the DNA matches it firmly. Clone size is shown for a subset of rows, as once, few, many or a class of expanded clone.

>.|TRBJ2-1|TRBD2|TRBV5-4
CASSRGTSGGSSYNEQFF
TGTGCCAGCAGCCGTGGGACTAGCGGGGGCAGCTCCTACAATGAGCAGTTCTTC
>.|TRBJ2-5|.|TRBV9
CASTNFGENQETQYF
TGTGCCAGCACCAATTTCGGAGAGAATCAAGAGACCCAGTACTTC
>.|TRBJ2-3|.|TRBV7-2
CASSPRTDTQYF
TGTGCCAGCAGCCCCCGTACAGATACGCAGTATTTT
>.|TRBJ1-6|TRBD1|TRBV7-2
CASSWTGGLGSPLHF
TGTGCCAGCAGCTGGACAGGGGGCTTAGGTTCACCCCTCCACTTT
>.|TRBJ1-1|TRBD1|TRBV6-5
CASRLGTEYTEAFF
TGTGCCAGCCGCTTGGGGACAGAGTACACTGAAGCTTTCTTT
>.|TRBJ2-3|.|TRBV12-3/TRBV12-4
CASSLGGADTQYF
TGTGCCAGCAGTTTGGGAGGAGCAGATACGCAGTATTTT
>.|TRBJ2-7|.|TRBV9
CASSVGTSYEQYF
TGTGCCAGCAGCGTAGGGACTTCCTACGAGCAGTACTTC
>.|TRBJ1-3|.|TRBV18
CASSPSRVLGGNTIYF
TGTGCCAGCTCACCGAGCAGGGTATTGGGCGGAAACACCATATATTTT
>.|TRBJ2-7|TRBD1|TRBV2
CASAWDRTYEQYF
TGTGCCAGCGCCTGGGACAGGACCTACGAGCAGTACTTC
>.|TRBJ2-5|TRBD1|TRBV5-1
CASSTGRGQETQYF
TGCGCCAGCAGCACCGGTAGGGGGCAGGAGACCCAGTACTTC
>.|TRBJ1-1|.|TRBV5-6
CASSLWPDGKAFF
TGTGCCAGCAGCTTGTGGCCTGACGGGAAAGCTTTCTTT
>.|TRBJ1-2|.|TRBV9
CASSVDPSSNYGYTF
TGTGCCAGCAGCGTAGATCCCTCCTCTAACTATGGCTACACCTTC
>.|TRBJ2-7|TRBD1|TRBV27
CASSLSRGFYEQYF
TGTGCCAGCAGTTTGTCCAGGGGGTTTTACGAGCAGTACTTC
>few|TRBJ2-6|.|TRBV5-6
CASSLPGAGANVLTF
TGTGCCAGCAGCTTGCCAGGGGCCGGGGCCAACGTCCTGACTTTC